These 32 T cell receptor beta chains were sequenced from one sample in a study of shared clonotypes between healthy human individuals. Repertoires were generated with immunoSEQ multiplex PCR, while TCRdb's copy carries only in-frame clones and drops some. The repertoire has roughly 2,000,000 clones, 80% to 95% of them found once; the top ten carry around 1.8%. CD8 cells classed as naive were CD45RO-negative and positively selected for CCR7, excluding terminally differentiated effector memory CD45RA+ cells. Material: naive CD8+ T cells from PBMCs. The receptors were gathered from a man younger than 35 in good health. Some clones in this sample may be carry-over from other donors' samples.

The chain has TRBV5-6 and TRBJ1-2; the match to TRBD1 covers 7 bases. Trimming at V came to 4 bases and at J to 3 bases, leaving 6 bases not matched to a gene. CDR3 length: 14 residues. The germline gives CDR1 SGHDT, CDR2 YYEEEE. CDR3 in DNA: TGTGCCAGCAGCCCCTACAGGGGCCACTATGGCTACACCTTC. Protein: CASSPYRGHYGYTF.

The chain's CDR3 is CASGPGGGEQFF. The CDR3 nucleotides read TGTGCCAGCGGGCCAGGGGGCGGTGAGCAGTTCTTC. The chain couples TRBV7-2 to TRBJ2-1, with TRBD1 matching 8 bases. Germline V gene data show CDR1 as SGHTA and CDR2 as FQGNSA. This CDR3 has 12 residues. After removal of 8 bases from V and 9 bases from J, the junction contained 6 bases not matched to a gene.

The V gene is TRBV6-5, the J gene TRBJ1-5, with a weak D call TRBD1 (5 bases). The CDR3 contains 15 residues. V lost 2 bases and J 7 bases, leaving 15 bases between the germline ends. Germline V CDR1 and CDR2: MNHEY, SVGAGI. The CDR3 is CASSYVPGLGQPQHF. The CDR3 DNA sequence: TGTGCCAGCAGTTACGTCCCGGGGCTTGGGCAGCCCCAGCATTTT.

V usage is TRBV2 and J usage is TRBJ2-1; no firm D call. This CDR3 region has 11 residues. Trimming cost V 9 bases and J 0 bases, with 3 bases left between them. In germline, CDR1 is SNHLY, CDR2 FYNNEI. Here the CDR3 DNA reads TGTGCCAGTCACTCCTACAATGAGCAGTTCTTC. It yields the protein CASHSYNEQFF. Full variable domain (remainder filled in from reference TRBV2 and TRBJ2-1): EPEVTQTPSHQVTQMGQEVILRCVPISNHLYFYWYRQILGQKVEFLVSFYNNEISEKSEIFDDQFSVERPDGSNFTLKIRSTKLEDSAMYFCASHSYNEQFFGPGTRLTVL.

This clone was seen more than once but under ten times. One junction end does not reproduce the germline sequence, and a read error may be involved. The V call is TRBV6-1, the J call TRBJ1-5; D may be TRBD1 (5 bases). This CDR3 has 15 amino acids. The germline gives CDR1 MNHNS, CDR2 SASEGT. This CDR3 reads CASSEGASTVEPQHF. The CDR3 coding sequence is TGTGCCAGCAGCGAAGGGGCCTCTACCGTGGAGCCCCAGCATTTT.

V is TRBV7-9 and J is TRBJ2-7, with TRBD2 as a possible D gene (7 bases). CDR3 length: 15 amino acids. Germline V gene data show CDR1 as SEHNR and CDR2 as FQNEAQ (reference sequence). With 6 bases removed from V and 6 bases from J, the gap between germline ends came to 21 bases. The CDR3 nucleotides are TGTGCCAGCAGTTATCCGGTGGGAGGGGGAGTCGAGCAGTACTTC. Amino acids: CASSYPVGGGVEQYF.

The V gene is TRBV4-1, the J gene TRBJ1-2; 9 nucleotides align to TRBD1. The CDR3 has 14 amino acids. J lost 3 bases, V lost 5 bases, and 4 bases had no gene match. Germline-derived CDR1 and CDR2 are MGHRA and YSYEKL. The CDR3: CASSATGGDYGYTF. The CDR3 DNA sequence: TGCGCCAGCAGCGCAACAGGGGGCGACTATGGCTACACCTTC.

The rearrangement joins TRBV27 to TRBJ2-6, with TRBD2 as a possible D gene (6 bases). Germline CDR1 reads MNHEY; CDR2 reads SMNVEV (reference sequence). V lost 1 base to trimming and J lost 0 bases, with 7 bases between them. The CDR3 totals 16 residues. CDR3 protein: CASSLLGGSGANVLTF. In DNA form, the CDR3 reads TGTGCCAGCAGTTTATTGGGGGGCTCTGGGGCCAACGTCCTGACTTTC.

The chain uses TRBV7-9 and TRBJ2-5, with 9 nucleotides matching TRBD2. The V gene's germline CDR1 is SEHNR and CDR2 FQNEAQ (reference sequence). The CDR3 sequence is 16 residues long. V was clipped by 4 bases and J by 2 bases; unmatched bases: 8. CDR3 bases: TGTGCCAGCAGCTCCCTTTTTAGCGGGAGACAAGAGACCCAGTACTTC. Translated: CASSSLFSGRQETQYF.

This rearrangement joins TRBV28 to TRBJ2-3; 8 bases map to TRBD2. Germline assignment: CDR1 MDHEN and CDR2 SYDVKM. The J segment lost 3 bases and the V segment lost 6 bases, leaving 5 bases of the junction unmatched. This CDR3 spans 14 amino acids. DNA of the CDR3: TGTGCCAGCAGCCTAATAGCGGGAACAGATACGCAGTATTTT. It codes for CASSLIAGTDTQYF.

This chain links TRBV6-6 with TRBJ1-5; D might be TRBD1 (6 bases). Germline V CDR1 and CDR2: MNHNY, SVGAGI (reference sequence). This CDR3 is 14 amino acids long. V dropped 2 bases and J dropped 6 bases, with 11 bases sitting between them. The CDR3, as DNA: TGTGCCAGCAGTTACATTGGGGGGGCTCAGCCCCAGCATTTT. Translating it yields CASSYIGGAQPQHF.

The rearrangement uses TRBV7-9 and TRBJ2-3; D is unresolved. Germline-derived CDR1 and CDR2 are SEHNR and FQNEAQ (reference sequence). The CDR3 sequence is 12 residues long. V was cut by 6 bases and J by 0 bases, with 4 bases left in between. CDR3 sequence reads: CASRGSTDTQYF. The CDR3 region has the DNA TGTGCCAGCAGAGGTAGCACAGATACGCAGTATTTT.

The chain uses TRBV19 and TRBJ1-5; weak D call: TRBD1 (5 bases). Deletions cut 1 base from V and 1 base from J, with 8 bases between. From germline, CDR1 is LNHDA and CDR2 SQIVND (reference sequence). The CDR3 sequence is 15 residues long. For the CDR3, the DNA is TGTGCCAGTAGTATAGTCCAGGGAAGCAATCAGCCCCAGCATTTT. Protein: CASSIVQGSNQPQHF.

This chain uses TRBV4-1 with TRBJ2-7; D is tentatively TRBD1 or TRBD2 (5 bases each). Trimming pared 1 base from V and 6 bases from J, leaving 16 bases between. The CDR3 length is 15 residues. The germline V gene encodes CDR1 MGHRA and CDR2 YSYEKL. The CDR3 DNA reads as TGCGCCAGCAGCCAAGGACGTCTGGGGCGGGTCGAGCAGTACTTC. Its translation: CASSQGRLGRVEQYF.

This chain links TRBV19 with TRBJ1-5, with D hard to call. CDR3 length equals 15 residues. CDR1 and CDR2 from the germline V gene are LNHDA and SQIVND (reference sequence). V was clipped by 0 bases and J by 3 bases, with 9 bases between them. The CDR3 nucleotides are TGTGCCAGTAGTATAGATCTGTCGATCAATCAGCCCCAGCATTTT. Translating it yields CASSIDLSINQPQHF.

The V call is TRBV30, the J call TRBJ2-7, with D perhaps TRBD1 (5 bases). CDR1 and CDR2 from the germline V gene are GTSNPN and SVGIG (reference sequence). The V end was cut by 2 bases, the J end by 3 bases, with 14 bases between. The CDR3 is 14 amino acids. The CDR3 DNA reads TGTGCCTGGAGTATAGGGGCGGCAGACTACGAGCAGTACTTC. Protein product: CAWSIGAADYEQYF.

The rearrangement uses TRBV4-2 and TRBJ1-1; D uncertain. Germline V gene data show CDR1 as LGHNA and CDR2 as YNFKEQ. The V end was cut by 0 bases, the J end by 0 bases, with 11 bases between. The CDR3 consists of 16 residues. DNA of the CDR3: TGTGCCAGCAGCCAAGATCCGGTGGGAATGAACACTGAAGCTTTCTTT. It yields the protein CASSQDPVGMNTEAFF.

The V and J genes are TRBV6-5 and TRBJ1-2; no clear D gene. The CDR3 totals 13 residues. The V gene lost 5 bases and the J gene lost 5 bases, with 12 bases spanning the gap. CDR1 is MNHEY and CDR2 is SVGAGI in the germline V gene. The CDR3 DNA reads TGTGCCAGCAGTCCCCACCTATTTTATGGCTACACCTTC. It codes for CASSPHLFYGYTF.

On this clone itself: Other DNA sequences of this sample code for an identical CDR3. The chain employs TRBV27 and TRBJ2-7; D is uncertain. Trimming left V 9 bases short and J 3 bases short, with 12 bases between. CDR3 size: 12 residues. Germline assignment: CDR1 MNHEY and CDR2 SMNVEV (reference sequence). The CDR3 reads CASSSRSYEQYF. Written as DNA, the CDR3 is TGTGCCAGTTCGTCCAGGAGCTACGAGCAGTACTTC.

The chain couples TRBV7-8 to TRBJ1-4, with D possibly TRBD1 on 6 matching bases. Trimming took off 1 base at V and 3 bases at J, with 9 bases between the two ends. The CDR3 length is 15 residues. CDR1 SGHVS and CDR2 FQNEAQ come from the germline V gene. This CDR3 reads CASSLGPGANEKLFF. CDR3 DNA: TGTGCCAGCAGCTTAGGACCAGGGGCTAATGAAAAACTGTTTTTT.

This CDR3 is CASKLGTGGTYEQYF. The DNA of the CDR3 is TGTGCCAGCAAACTGGGGACAGGAGGCACCTACGAGCAGTACTTC. The rearrangement links TRBV7-9 to TRBJ2-7; 8 nucleotides match TRBD1. J gave up 2 bases and V 7 bases, and 10 bases lay outside the gene matches. Germline V gene lookup returns CDR1 SEHNR and CDR2 FQNEAQ (reference sequence). The CDR3 is 15 residues long. The complete variable domain, with remaining parts taken from reference TRBV7-9 and TRBJ2-7, reads DTGVSQNPRHKITKRGQNVTFRCDPISEHNRLYWYRQTLGQGPEFLTYFQNEAQLEKSRLLSDRFSAERPKGSFSTLEIQRTEQGDSAMYLCASKLGTGGTYEQYFGPGTRLTVT.

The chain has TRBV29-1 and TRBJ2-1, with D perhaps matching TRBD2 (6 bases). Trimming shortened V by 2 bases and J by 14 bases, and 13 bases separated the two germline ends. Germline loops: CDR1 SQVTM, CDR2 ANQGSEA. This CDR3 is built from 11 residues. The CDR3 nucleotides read TGCAGCGTTGAATCGTCAGCTAGCGAGTTCTTC. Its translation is CSVESSASEFF.

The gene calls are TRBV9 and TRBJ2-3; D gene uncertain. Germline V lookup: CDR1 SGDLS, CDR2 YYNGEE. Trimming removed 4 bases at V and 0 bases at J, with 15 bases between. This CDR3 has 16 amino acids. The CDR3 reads CASSSILAPSTDTQYF. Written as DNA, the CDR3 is TGTGCCAGCAGCTCAATCTTAGCCCCCAGCACAGATACGCAGTATTTT.

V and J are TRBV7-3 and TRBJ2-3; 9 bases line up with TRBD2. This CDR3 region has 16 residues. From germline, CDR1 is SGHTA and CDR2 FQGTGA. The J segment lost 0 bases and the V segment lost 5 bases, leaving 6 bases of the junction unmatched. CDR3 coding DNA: TGTGCCAGCAGCCCGTTAGCGGGAGTTAGCACAGATACGCAGTATTTT. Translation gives CASSPLAGVSTDTQYF.

CDR3: CASSWGLGTYEQYF. For the CDR3, the DNA is TGCGCCAGCAGCTGGGGACTAGGAACGTACGAGCAGTACTTC. V is TRBV5-1 and J is TRBJ2-7; TRBD2 aligns across 8 bases. The V gene end was trimmed by 3 bases and the J gene end by 4 bases; junction bases not matched to a gene: 6. The CDR3 runs 14 residues. Germline assignment: CDR1 SGHRS and CDR2 YFSETQ. Supplemented by reference TRBV5-1 and TRBJ2-7, the full variable domain reads KAGVTQTPRYLIKTRGQQVTLSCSPISGHRSVSWYQQTPGQGLQFLFEYFSETQRNKGNFPGRFSGRQFSNSRSEMNVSTLELGDSALYLCASSWGLGTYEQYFGPGTRLTVT.

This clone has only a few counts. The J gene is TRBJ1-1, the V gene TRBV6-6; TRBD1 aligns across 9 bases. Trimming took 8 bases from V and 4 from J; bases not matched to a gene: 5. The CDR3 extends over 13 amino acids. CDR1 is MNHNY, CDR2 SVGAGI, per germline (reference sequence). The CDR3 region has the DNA TGTGCCAGCGGAAACAGGGGGCTCACTGAAGCTTTCTTT. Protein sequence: CASGNRGLTEAFF.

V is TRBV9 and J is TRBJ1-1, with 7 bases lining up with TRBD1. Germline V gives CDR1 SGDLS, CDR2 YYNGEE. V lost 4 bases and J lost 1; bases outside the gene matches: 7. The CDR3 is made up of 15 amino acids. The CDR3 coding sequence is TGTGCCAGCAGCCCCCAGGGGGGACGGAACACTGAAGCTTTCTTT. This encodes CASSPQGGRNTEAFF.

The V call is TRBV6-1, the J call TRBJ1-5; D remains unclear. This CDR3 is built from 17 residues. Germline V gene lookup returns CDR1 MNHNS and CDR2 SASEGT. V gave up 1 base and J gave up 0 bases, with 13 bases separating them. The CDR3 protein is CASSEEGRIYSNQPQHF. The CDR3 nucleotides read TGTGCCAGCAGTGAAGAAGGCAGAATCTATAGCAATCAGCCCCAGCATTTT.

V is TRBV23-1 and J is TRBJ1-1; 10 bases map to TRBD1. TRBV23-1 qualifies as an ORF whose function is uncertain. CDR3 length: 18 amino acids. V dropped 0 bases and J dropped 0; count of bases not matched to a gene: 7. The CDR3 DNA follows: TGCGCCAGCAGTCAATCACCGGGACAGGGGTTCATGAACACTGAAGCTTTCTTT. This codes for CASSQSPGQGFMNTEAFF.

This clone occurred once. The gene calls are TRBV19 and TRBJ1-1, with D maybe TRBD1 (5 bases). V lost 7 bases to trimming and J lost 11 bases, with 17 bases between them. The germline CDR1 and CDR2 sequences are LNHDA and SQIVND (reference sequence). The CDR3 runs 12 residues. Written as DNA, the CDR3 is TGTGCCAGTATCGGGGGAGCGGAGATGGCTTTCTTT. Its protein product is CASIGGAEMAFF.

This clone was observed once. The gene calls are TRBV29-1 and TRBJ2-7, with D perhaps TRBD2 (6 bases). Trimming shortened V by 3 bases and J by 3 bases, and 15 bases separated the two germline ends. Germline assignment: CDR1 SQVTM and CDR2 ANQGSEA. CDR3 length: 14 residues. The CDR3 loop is CSVEGGDRIYEQYF. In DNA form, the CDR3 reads TGCAGCGTTGAGGGCGGGGACCGGATCTACGAGCAGTACTTC.

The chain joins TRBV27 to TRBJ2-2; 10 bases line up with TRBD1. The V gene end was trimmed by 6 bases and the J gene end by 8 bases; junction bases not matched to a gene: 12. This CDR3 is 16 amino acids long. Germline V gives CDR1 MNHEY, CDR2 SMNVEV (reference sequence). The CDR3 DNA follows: TGTGCCAGCAGGCCCGGGACAGGGGAGACCGAGGGGGAGCTGTTTTTT. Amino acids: CASRPGTGETEGELFF.